This TCR beta chain was sequenced during a study of CD8 T cells in Susac syndrome. Regarding the study as a whole: TCR sequencing and HLA analysis covered a relatively small number of individuals.

Germline CDR1 and CDR2: SGDLS and YYNGEE. This CDR3 is 17 amino acids long. V shed 4 bases and J shed 3 bases, with 23 bases lying between them. After extraction with the RNeasy kit, roughly 0.45 to 1 ug of the RNA was reverse transcribed using random hexamers. A single record per CDR3 protein comes from TCRdb applying MiXCR to the immunoSEQ multiplex PCR reads. The table has some 300,000 distinct CDR3 sequences, 89% seen once. In the case of this clonotype: Its antigen is currently unknown.

V gene TRBV9 combines with J gene TRBJ2-7; D might be TRBD1 (6 bases). This receptor was identified in a human donor with multiple sclerosis. The sequencing input was CD8+ T cells from PBMCs. The CDR3 DNA follows: TGTGCCAGCAGCCAAAGCCCTAACAGGGACATGTTCTACGAGCAGTACTTC. Its protein product is CASSQSPNRDMFYEQYF.